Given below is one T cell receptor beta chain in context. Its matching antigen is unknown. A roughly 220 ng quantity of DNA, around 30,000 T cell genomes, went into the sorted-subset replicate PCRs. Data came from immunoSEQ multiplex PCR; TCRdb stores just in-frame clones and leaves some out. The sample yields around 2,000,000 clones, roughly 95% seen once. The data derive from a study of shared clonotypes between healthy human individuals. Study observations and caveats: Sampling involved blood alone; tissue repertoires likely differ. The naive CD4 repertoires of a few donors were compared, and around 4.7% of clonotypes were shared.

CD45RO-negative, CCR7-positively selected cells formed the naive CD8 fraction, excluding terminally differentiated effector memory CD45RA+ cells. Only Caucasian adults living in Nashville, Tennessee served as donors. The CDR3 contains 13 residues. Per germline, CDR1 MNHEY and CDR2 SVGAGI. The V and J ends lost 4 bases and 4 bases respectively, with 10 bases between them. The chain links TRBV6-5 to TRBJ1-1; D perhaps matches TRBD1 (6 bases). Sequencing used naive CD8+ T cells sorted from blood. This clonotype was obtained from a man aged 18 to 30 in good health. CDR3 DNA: TGTGCCAGCAGTTTTACAGGGAGCACTGAAGCTTTCTTT. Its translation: CASSFTGSTEAFF.